These 9 T cell receptor beta chains share one sample of origin, sequenced in a study of blood T cell repertoires in COVID-19 (TCRdb year 2020). The library came from the immunoSEQ multiplex PCR assay. TCRdb's version of the immuneACCESS table is confined to in-frame rearrangements and falls short of the full clone set. An unresolved V gene accounts for under half of the shortfall where checked; the remainder is of unknown origin. In all, the sample holds around 220,000 clones, and 90% of those were seen once. Of the sample, more than 12% falls within the top ten clones. Sequenced sample: PBMCs or T cells enriched from blood (not recorded which). The source of these receptors is a man in his thirties or forties who had been exposed to COVID-19.

The chain employs TRBV11-3 and TRBJ2-3, with D possibly being TRBD2 (6 bases). Trimming took 5 bases from V and 2 from J, leaving 11 bases between them. CDR1 and CDR2 from the germline V gene are SGHNT and YENEEA. The CDR3 runs to 14 residues. CDR3 DNA: TGTGCCAGCAGCCAGGGACTTTCCACAGATACGCAGTATTTT. Residues: CASSQGLSTDTQYF.

The rearrangement joins TRBV19 to TRBJ1-4, with D uncertain. Germline V gene sequence: CDR1 LNHDA, CDR2 SQIVND (reference sequence). The CDR3 has 14 amino acids. Trimming removed 3 bases from V and 8 bases from J, with 13 bases in between. The CDR3 here is CASSMFGEYEKLFF. The CDR3 DNA reads TGTGCCAGTAGTATGTTCGGGGAGTACGAAAAACTGTTTTTT.

This rearrangement joins TRBV7-3 to TRBJ2-2; the D gene is possibly TRBD1 (8 bases). The germline V gene has CDR1 SGHTA and CDR2 FQGTGA. The length of the CDR3 is 17 residues. V was shortened by 4 bases and J by 4 bases, with 19 bases between the two germline ends. This CDR3 reads CASSWIGQGGSTGELFF. CDR3 coding DNA: TGTGCCAGCAGCTGGATCGGACAGGGAGGGAGCACCGGGGAGCTGTTTTTT.

This chain links TRBV24-1 with TRBJ1-6, with D perhaps matching TRBD1 (5 bases). This CDR3 is 16 amino acids long. V was pared by 2 bases and J by 1 base, with 8 bases between. CDR1 and CDR2 (germline): KGHDR, SFDVKD. CDR3 sequence: CATSDYGASYNSPLHF. The CDR3 DNA reads as TGTGCCACCAGTGATTATGGGGCATCCTATAATTCACCCCTCCACTTT.

This chain uses TRBV14 with TRBJ2-7; 7 bases agree with TRBD1. CDR3 length: 15 residues. The germline CDR1 and CDR2 sequences are SGHDN and FVKESK. Losses at the gene ends were 1 base for V and 6 bases for J; bases not matched to a gene: 9. The CDR3 nucleotides are TGTGCCAGCAGCCAAGGTGGACAGGCCTCTTCCGAGCAGTACTTC. As protein: CASSQGGQASSEQYF.

The rearrangement joins TRBV5-4 to TRBJ2-3, with 7 nucleotides matching TRBD1. The V and J ends lost 4 bases and 3 bases, in that order; junction bases with no gene match: 5. The CDR3 has 14 amino acids. From germline, CDR1 is SGHNT and CDR2 YYREEE (reference sequence). CDR3 DNA: TGTGCCAGCAGCCGTCAGACAGGGACAGATACGCAGTATTTT. It is translated as CASSRQTGTDTQYF.

The rearrangement joins TRBV9 to TRBJ1-2; the D gene is possibly TRBD1 (6 bases). V was shortened by 4 bases and J by 4 bases, with 20 bases between the two germline ends. Germline values: CDR1 SGDLS, CDR2 YYNGEE. The CDR3 sequence is 16 residues long. CDR3 DNA: TGTGCCAGCAGCCCGGGGGGGGCAGGGGTCACCTATGGCTACACCTTC. It codes for CASSPGGAGVTYGYTF.

The gene calls are TRBV5-1 and TRBJ2-3; 9 nucleotides align to TRBD2. Per germline, CDR1 SGHRS and CDR2 YFSETQ. The CDR3 covers 16 residues. V lost 0 bases, J lost 4 bases, and 6 bases stayed unmatched. CDR3 sequence: CASSLETAGGADTQYF. In DNA, the CDR3 is TGCGCCAGCAGCTTGGAGACAGCGGGGGGCGCAGATACGCAGTATTTT.

This sequence joins TRBV6-5 and TRBJ2-1, with D possibly TRBD1 on 6 matching bases. Per the germline V gene, CDR1 is MNHEY and CDR2 is SVGAGI. The CDR3 runs to 11 residues. The V end lost 6 bases, the J end lost 9 bases, and 9 bases lay between the germline ends. In nucleotides, the CDR3 is TGTGCCAGCAGACAGGGAGCTGAGCAGTTCTTC. Translated, it gives CASRQGAEQFF.